These T cell receptor beta chains were read from a single sample in a study of identical twins. TCRdb called the 5' RACE reads again in MiXCR, with one record for every CDR3 protein. The sample lists 400,000 or so distinct CDR3 sequences; around 9% were seen once. Sequenced material: naive T cells sorted from blood. The receptors stem from a woman aged 45-60 years in good health. Both conserved end residues are part of each CDR3. A D gene is named only where the DNA matches it firmly. Clone sizes are given selectively: once, few, many, or a class where the clone is expanded.

v_call	clone_size	j_call	d_call	cdr3_aa	cdr3_nt
TRBV20-1	.	TRBJ2-4	TRBD2	CSGLGGSSGLAKNIQYF	TGCAGTGGCCTGGGCGGGTCTAGCGGGTTAGCCAAAAACATTCAGTACTTC
TRBV29-1	many	TRBJ2-7	.	CSVGGGGSYEQYF	TGCAGCGTGGGGGGAGGCGGGTCCTACGAGCAGTACTTC
TRBV20-1	.	TRBJ1-6	TRBD1	CSATSGQGINSPLHF	TGCAGTGCTACATCAGGACAGGGGATAAATTCACCCCTCCACTTT
TRBV3-1	many	TRBJ2-3	.	CASSQGAVPSTDTQYF	TGTGCCAGCAGCCAAGGGGCAGTTCCTAGCACAGATACGCAGTATTTT
TRBV20-1	.	TRBJ1-5	.	CSAAAIGRVPNQPQHF	TGCAGTGCTGCTGCCATTGGCAGGGTACCCAATCAGCCCCAGCATTTT
TRBV7-9	.	TRBJ2-5	TRBD2	CASSLLLGGRDQETQYF	TGTGCCAGCAGCTTACTCCTCGGCGGGAGGGACCAAGAGACCCAGTACTTC
TRBV4-1	.	TRBJ2-4	.	CASSQVKNIQYF	TGCGCCAGCAGCCAAGTCAAAAACATTCAGTACTTC
TRBV5-1	.	TRBJ2-5	.	CASSLDRAFGTQYF	TGCGCCAGCAGCTTGGACAGGGCTTTTGGGACCCAGTACTTC
TRBV18	few	TRBJ1-4	.	CASSHRKGEKLFF	TGTGCCAGCTCGCATCGCAAGGGTGAAAAACTGTTTTTT
TRBV12-3/TRBV12-4	few	TRBJ2-1	.	CASSSAGTSEFF	TGTGCCAGCAGTTCGGCCGGGACCTCCGAGTTCTTC
TRBV5-6	.	TRBJ2-4	.	CASSYLGSKQNIQYF	TGTGCCAGCAGCTATCTCGGTAGTAAACAAAACATTCAGTACTTC
TRBV6-5	.	TRBJ1-2	.	CASRTPGNYTF	TGTGCCAGCAGAACTCCAGGGAACTACACCTTC
TRBV18	.	TRBJ1-1	.	CASTQQSGVTTEAFF	TGTGCCAGCACCCAACAAAGTGGGGTGACCACTGAAGCTTTCTTT
TRBV12-3/TRBV12-4	few	TRBJ1-5	.	CASSPIKQPQHF	TGTGCCAGCAGTCCGATAAAGCAGCCCCAGCATTTT
TRBV28	.	TRBJ2-3	.	CASSQGGITDTQYF	TGTGCCAGCAGTCAAGGGGGTATAACAGATACGCAGTATTTT
TRBV12-3/TRBV12-4	.	TRBJ2-2	.	CASTGNTGELFF	TGTGCCAGCACTGGGAACACCGGGGAGCTGTTTTTT
TRBV6-1	.	TRBJ2-1	TRBD2	CASSEVGEREGEQFF	TGTGCCAGCAGTGAAGTCGGGGAGCGGGAGGGGGAGCAGTTCTTC
TRBV4-1	once	TRBJ2-4	.	CASSQGAPRNIQYF	TGCGCCAGCAGCCAAGGGGCACCTCGGAACATTCAGTACTTC
TRBV6-5	many	TRBJ2-3	TRBD2	CASSSEVGAGVTDTQYF	TGTGCCAGCAGTAGCGAGGTTGGGGCGGGAGTTACAGATACGCAGTATTTT
TRBV5-1	.	TRBJ2-3	TRBD1	CASSFGPGQITDTQYF	TGCGCCAGCAGCTTTGGACCGGGACAGATCACAGATACGCAGTATTTT
TRBV5-6	many	TRBJ1-1	.	CASSLDTEAFF	TGTGCCAGCAGCTTGGACACTGAAGCTTTCTTT
TRBV6-2/TRBV6-3	.	TRBJ2-5	TRBD2	CANLLPGTSGQETQYF	TGTGCCAACCTCCTCCCCGGGACTAGCGGTCAAGAGACCCAGTACTTC
TRBV9	.	TRBJ1-1	.	CASTSGVDTEAFF	TGTGCCAGCACGTCAGGGGTTGATACTGAAGCTTTCTTT
TRBV3-1	few	TRBJ2-3	TRBD2	CASSLGTGRGTQYF	TGTGCCAGCAGCCTTGGGACCGGGAGGGGTACGCAGTATTTT
TRBV2	.	TRBJ2-5	.	CASSEAGPETQYF	TGTGCCAGCAGTGAAGCGGGGCCAGAGACCCAGTACTTC
TRBV5-1	few	TRBJ2-6	TRBD1	CASSSGTGVRSGANVLTF	TGCGCCAGCAGCTCGGGGACAGGGGTACGTTCTGGGGCCAACGTCCTGACTTTC
TRBV12-3/TRBV12-4	many	TRBJ2-3	.	CASSLGPRTDTQYF	TGTGCCAGCAGTTTGGGGCCTCGCACAGATACGCAGTATTTT
TRBV25-1	.	TRBJ2-2	.	CASSDPTANTGELFF	TGTGCCAGCAGTGACCCGACAGCGAACACCGGGGAGCTGTTTTTT
TRBV28	few	TRBJ2-1	.	CASSRYEQFF	TGTGCCAGCAGCCGGTATGAGCAGTTCTTC
TRBV19	few	TRBJ2-4	.	CASSTNLDGNIQYF	TGTGCCAGTAGCACAAATCTGGATGGGAACATTCAGTACTTC
TRBV6-5	.	TRBJ1-1	TRBD1	CATTGAPRTEAFF	TGTGCCACGACAGGGGCCCCGAGGACTGAAGCTTTCTTT
TRBV30	.	TRBJ2-3	.	CAWSPGGDTQYF	TGTGCCTGGAGCCCCGGCGGAGATACGCAGTATTTT
TRBV20-1	many	TRBJ2-3	TRBD2	CSARDLREGGDTQYF	TGCAGTGCTAGAGATCTCCGGGAGGGGGGGGATACGCAGTATTTT
TRBV5-1	.	TRBJ1-1	.	CASSFQGGATEAFF	TGCGCCAGCAGCTTCCAGGGAGGGGCTACTGAAGCTTTCTTT
TRBV5-1	few	TRBJ2-2	.	CASRDSGLKGELFF	TGCGCCAGCAGAGATTCCGGGTTAAAGGGGGAGCTGTTTTTT
TRBV6-5	.	TRBJ1-1	TRBD1	CASSYGQVNTEAFF	TGTGCCAGCAGTTACGGACAGGTTAACACTGAAGCTTTCTTT
TRBV9	.	TRBJ2-1	.	CASSVDLANEQFF	TGTGCCAGCAGCGTAGATTTGGCCAATGAGCAGTTCTTC
TRBV3-1	.	TRBJ2-2	TRBD2	CASSRPGLAVPGELFF	TGTGCCAGCAGCCGACCGGGACTAGCGGTTCCCGGGGAGCTGTTTTTT
TRBV12-3/TRBV12-4	many	TRBJ1-2	.	CASSLTSRDYTF	TGTGCCAGCAGTTTAACTTCTAGGGACTACACCTTC
TRBV12-3/TRBV12-4	many	TRBJ1-2	.	CASSGTTLYGYTF	TGTGCCAGCAGCGGGACAACCCTTTATGGCTACACCTTC
TRBV5-6	many	TRBJ2-4	.	CASSLETSIAKNIQYF	TGTGCCAGCAGCTTGGAAACTAGCATAGCCAAAAACATTCAGTACTTC
TRBV5-1	.	TRBJ2-5	.	CASSFDRRIQETQYF	TGCGCCAGCAGCTTCGACAGGAGGATTCAAGAGACCCAGTACTTC
TRBV20-1	few	TRBJ2-7	TRBD2	CSATRLAGPYEQYF	TGCAGTGCCACTCGACTAGCGGGACCCTACGAGCAGTACTTC
TRBV24-1	.	TRBJ2-6	.	CATSDPDITGANVLTF	TGTGCCACCAGTGACCCCGACATAACTGGGGCCAACGTCCTGACTTTC
TRBV19	.	TRBJ2-5	.	CASSMGSRKETQYF	TGTGCCAGTAGTATGGGATCTAGGAAAGAGACCCAGTACTTC
TRBV18	.	TRBJ2-5	.	CASSPIPVIRETQYF	TGTGCCAGCTCACCAATTCCGGTCATCAGGGAGACCCAGTACTTC
TRBV6-5	few	TRBJ2-1	.	CASRYQQGFGHNEQFF	TGTGCCAGCAGGTACCAACAGGGTTTCGGGCACAATGAGCAGTTCTTC
TRBV3-1	few	TRBJ2-1	TRBD2	CASSPNRLAGGLFTEQFF	TGTGCCAGCAGCCCTAACAGACTAGCGGGAGGGCTCTTTACTGAGCAGTTCTTC
TRBV12-3/TRBV12-4	many	TRBJ1-5	.	CASSFGPGSQHF	TGTGCCAGCAGTTTTGGTCCGGGCAGCCAGCATTTT
TRBV10-2	few	TRBJ2-6	.	CATLGGARGANVLTF	TGCGCCACCCTAGGGGGGGCGAGGGGGGCCAACGTCCTGACTTTC
TRBV10-3	.	TRBJ1-2	TRBD1	CAIRRTTGLLTNYGYTF	TGTGCCATCAGGAGAACGACAGGGCTCCTAACTAACTATGGCTACACCTTC